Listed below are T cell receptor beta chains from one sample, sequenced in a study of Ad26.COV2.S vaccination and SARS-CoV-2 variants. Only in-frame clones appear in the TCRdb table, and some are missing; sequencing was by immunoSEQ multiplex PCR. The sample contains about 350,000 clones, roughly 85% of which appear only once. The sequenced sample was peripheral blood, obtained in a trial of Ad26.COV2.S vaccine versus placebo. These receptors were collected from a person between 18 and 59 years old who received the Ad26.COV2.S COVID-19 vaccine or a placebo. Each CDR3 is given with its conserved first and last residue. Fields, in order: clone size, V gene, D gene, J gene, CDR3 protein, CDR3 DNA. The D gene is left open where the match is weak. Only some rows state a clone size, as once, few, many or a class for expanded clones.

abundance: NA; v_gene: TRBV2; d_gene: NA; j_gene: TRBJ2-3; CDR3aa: CASSEYPLTDTQYF; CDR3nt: TGTGCCAGCAGTGAATACCCTCTCACAGATACGCAGTATTTT
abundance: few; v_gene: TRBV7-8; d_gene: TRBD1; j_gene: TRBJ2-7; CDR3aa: CASSLGTGAEQYF; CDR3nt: TGTGCCAGCAGCCTCGGGACAGGGGCCGAGCAGTACTTC
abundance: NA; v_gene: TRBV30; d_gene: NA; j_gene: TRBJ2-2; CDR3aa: CAWRYPAGELFF; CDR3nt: TGTGCCTGGAGGTATCCCGCCGGGGAGCTGTTTTTT
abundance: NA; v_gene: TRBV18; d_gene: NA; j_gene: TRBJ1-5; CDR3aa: CASSPGRQGQPQHF; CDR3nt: TGTGCCAGCTCACCAGGTCGGCAAGGGCAGCCCCAGCATTTT
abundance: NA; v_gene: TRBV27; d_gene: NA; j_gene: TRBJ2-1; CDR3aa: CASSLSQYNEQFF; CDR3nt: TGTGCCAGCAGTTTATCACAGTACAATGAGCAGTTCTTC
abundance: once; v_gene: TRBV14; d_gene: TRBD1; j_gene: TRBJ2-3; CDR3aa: CASSPSLWTGRLGTDTQYF; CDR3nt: TGTGCCAGCAGCCCCTCTTTATGGACAGGGCGTTTGGGCACAGATACGCAGTATTTT
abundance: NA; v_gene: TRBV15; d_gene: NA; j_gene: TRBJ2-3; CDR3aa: CATSVRTGTSTDTQYF; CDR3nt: TGTGCCACCAGCGTTAGGACCGGAACTAGCACAGATACGCAGTATTTT
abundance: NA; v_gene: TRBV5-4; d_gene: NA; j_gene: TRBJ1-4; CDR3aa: CASRGETGLNEKLFF; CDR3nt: TGTGCCAGCAGGGGGGAGACAGGATTAAATGAAAAACTGTTTTTT
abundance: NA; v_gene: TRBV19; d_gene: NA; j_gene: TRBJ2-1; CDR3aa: CASSPHSPAYNEQFF; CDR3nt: TGTGCCAGTAGTCCCCACTCCCCAGCCTACAATGAGCAGTTCTTC
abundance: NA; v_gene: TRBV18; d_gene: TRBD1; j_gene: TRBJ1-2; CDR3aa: CASSPEQGSGGYTF; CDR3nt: TGTGCCAGCTCACCAGAACAGGGGAGTGGCGGCTACACCTTC
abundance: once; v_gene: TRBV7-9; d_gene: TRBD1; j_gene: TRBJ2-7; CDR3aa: CASSQGQGPYEQYF; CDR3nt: TGTGCCAGCAGCCAAGGACAGGGGCCCTACGAGCAGTACTTC
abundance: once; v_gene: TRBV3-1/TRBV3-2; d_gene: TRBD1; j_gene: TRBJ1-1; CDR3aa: CASSPGTGGLLAFF; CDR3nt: TGTGCCAGCAGCCCCGGGACAGGGGGCCTGCTAGCTTTCTTT
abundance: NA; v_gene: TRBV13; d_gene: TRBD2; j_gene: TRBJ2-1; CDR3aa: CASSLPSGGPLRNEQFF; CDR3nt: TGTGCCAGCAGCTTACCTAGCGGGGGTCCCTTGAGGAATGAGCAGTTCTTC
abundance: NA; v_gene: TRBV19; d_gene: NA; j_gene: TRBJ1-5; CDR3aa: CASRSRGSNQPQHF; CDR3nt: TGTGCCAGTAGGTCTCGGGGTAGCAATCAGCCCCAGCATTTT
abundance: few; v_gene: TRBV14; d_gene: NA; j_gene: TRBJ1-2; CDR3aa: CASSLFNYGYTF; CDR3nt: TGTGCCAGCAGCCTTTTTAACTATGGCTACACCTTC
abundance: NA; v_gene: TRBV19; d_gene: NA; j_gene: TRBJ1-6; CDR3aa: CASSFGSYNSPLHF; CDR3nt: TGTGCCAGTAGTTTCGGCTCCTATAATTCACCCCTCCACTTT
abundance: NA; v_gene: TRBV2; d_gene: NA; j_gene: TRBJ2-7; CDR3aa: CASSVVRNSYEQYF; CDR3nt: TGTGCCAGCAGTGTCGTCCGCAACTCCTACGAGCAGTACTTC
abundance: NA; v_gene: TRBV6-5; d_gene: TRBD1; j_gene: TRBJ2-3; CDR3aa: CASIFSVGGADTQYF; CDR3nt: TGTGCCAGCATCTTCTCGGTAGGGGGCGCGGATACGCAGTATTTT
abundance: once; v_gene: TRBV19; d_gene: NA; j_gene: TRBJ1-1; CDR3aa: CATRREGTEAFF; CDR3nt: TGTGCCACCAGGAGAGAGGGCACTGAAGCTTTCTTT
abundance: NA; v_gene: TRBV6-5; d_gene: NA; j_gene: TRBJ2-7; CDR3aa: CASTLGSSAEQYF; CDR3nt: TGTGCCAGCACCCTGGGAAGTTCCGCCGAGCAGTACTTC
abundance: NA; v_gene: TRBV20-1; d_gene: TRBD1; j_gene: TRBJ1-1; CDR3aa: CSASGGQGDTEAFF; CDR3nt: TGCAGTGCTAGTGGTGGACAGGGAGACACTGAAGCTTTCTTT
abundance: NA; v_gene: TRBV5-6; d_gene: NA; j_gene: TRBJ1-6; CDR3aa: CASRLRGHSPLHF; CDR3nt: TGTGCCAGCAGGTTACGGGGCCATTCACCCCTCCACTTT
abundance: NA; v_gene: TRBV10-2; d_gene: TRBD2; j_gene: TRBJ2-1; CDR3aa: CASSISGSNNEQFF; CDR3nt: TGCGCCAGCAGTATCAGCGGGAGCAACAATGAGCAGTTCTTC
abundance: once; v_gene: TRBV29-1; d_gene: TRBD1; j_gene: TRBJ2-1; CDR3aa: CSVELGQGSSYNEQFF; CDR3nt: TGCAGCGTTGAACTAGGACAGGGGAGCTCCTACAATGAGCAGTTCTTC
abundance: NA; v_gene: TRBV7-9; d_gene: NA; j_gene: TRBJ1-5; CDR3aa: CASSHVGANQPQHF; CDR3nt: TGTGCCAGCAGCCACGTTGGGGCCAATCAGCCCCAGCATTTT
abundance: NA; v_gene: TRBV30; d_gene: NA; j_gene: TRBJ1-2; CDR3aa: CAWRIVSYGYTF; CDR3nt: TGTGCCTGGAGAATTGTTTCCTATGGCTACACCTTC
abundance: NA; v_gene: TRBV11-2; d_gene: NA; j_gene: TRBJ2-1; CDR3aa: CASSYSEGQFF; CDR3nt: TGTGCCAGCAGCTATTCCGAAGGACAGTTCTTC
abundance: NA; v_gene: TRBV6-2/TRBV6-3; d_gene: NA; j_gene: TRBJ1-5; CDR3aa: CASSYGLADNQPQHF; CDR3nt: TGTGCCAGCAGTTACGGTTTGGCGGACAATCAGCCCCAGCATTTT
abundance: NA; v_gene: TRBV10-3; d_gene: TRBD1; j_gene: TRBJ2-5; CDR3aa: CATASRTGVGETQYF; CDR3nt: TGTGCCACAGCGAGTAGGACAGGGGTAGGAGAGACCCAGTACTTC
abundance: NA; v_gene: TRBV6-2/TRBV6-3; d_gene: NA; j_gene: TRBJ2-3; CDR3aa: CASSYYPYGFSTDTQYF; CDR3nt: TGTGCCAGCAGTTACTATCCGTACGGGTTTAGCACAGATACGCAGTATTTT
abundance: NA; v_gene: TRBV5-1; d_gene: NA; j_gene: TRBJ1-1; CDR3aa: CASSLFSGQMNTEAFF; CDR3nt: TGCGCCAGCAGCTTGTTTTCGGGCCAGATGAACACTGAAGCTTTCTTT
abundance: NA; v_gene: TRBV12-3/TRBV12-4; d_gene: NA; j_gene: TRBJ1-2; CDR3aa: CASSLRATGGYTF; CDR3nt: TGTGCCAGCAGTCTCCGCGCGACAGGAGGCTACACCTTC
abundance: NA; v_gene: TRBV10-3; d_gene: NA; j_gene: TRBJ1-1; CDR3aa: CAISEFNEAFF; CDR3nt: TGTGCCATCAGTGAGTTCAATGAAGCTTTCTTT
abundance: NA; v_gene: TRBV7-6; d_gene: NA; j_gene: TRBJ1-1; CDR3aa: CASSVYRDTEAFF; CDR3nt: TGTGCCAGCAGCGTATACAGGGACACTGAAGCTTTCTTT
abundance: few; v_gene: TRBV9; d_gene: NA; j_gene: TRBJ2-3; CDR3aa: CASSVAGVSTDTQYF; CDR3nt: TGTGCCAGCAGCGTAGCCGGGGTAAGTACAGATACGCAGTATTTT
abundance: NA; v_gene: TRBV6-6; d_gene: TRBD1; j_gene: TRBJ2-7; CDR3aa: CASSYPGQGAYEQYF; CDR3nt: TGTGCCAGCAGTTACCCGGGACAGGGGGCCTACGAGCAGTACTTC
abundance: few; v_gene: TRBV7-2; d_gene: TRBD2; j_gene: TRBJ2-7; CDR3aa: CASSAILAGVGEQYF; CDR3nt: TGTGCCAGCAGCGCCATACTAGCGGGGGTGGGGGAGCAGTACTTC
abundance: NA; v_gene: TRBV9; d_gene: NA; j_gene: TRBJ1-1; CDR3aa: CASSVFSVTSEAFF; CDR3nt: TGTGCCAGCAGCGTTTTTAGTGTTACCTCTGAAGCTTTCTTT
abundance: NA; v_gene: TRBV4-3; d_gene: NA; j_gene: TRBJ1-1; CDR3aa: CASSQDIRENTEAFF; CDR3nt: TGCGCCAGCAGCCAAGATATTCGGGAGAACACTGAAGCTTTCTTT
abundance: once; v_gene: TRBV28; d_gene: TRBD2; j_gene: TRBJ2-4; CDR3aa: CASSLWGQREGNIQYF; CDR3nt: TGTGCCAGCAGTTTATGGGGGCAGCGGGAAGGAAACATTCAGTACTTC
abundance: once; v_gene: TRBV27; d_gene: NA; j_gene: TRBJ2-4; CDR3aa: CASSREAESKNIQYF; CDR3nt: TGTGCCAGCAGCCGAGAGGCCGAGTCCAAAAACATTCAGTACTTC
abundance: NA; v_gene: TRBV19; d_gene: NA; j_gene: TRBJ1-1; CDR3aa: CASSRQPGITEAFF; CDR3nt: TGTGCCAGTAGTCGCCAACCTGGGATCACTGAAGCTTTCTTT
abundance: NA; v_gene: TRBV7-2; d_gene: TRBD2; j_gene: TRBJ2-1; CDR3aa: CASRKGLAGDNEQFF; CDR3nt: TGTGCCAGCAGAAAAGGACTAGCGGGAGACAATGAGCAGTTCTTC
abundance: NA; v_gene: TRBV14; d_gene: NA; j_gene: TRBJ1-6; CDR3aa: CASSPTENSPLHF; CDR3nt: TGTGCCAGCAGCCCGACAGAAAATTCACCCCTCCACTTT